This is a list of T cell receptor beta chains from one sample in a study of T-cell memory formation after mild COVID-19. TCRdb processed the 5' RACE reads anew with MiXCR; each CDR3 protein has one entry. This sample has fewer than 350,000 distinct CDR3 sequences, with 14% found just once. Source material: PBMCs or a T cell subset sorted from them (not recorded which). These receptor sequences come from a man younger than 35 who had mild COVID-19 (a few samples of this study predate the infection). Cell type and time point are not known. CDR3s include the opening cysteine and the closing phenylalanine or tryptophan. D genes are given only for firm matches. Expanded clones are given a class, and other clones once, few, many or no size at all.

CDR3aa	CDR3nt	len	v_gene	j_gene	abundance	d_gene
CSVNSLYEQYF	TGCAGCGTAAATTCTCTCTACGAGCAGTACTTC	11	TRBV29-1	TRBJ2-7	few	-
CASSLGGGANVLTF	TGTGCCAGCAGCTTAGGGGGTGGGGCCAACGTCCTGACTTTC	14	TRBV7-2	TRBJ2-6	few	-
CASSLWSYGYTF	TGCGCCAGCAGCTTGTGGTCATATGGCTACACCTTC	12	TRBV5-1	TRBJ1-2	-	-
CASSAMGLAGSTDTQYF	TGTGCCAGCAGTGCAATGGGACTAGCGGGGAGCACAGATACGCAGTATTTT	17	TRBV6-1	TRBJ2-3	-	TRBD2
CASSRGPVRDQPQHF	TGTGCCAGCAGTAGAGGCCCCGTACGGGATCAGCCCCAGCATTTT	15	TRBV12-3/TRBV12-4	TRBJ1-5	-	-
CASSQDPGPYGYTF	TGCGCCAGCAGCCAAGACCCGGGACCCTATGGCTACACCTTC	14	TRBV4-1	TRBJ1-2	many	-
CASDLVFCNQPQHF	TGTGCCAGTGACTTGGTATTTTGCAATCAGCCCCAGCATTTT	14	TRBV6-4	TRBJ1-5	few	-
CASSLVQGLARGYTF	TGCGCCAGCAGCTTGGTACAGGGTCTCGCTAGGGGCTACACCTTC	15	TRBV5-1	TRBJ1-2	-	-
CSARDDGIAKNIQYF	TGCAGTGCTAGAGATGACGGAATAGCCAAAAACATTCAGTACTTC	15	TRBV20-1	TRBJ2-4	few	-
CASSQETWRNNEQFF	TGTGCCAGCAGCCAAGAAACGTGGAGGAACAATGAGCAGTTCTTC	15	TRBV4-2	TRBJ2-1	-	-
CASSQGANVLTF	TGTGCCAGCAGCCAGGGGGCCAACGTCCTGACTTTC	12	TRBV9	TRBJ2-6	-	-
CASSPLQTENSPLHF	TGTGCCAGCTCACCCCTGCAGACGGAAAATTCACCCCTCCACTTT	15	TRBV18	TRBJ1-6	-	-
CSARGQEAFEKLFF	TGCAGTGCTAGAGGACAGGAGGCGTTTGAAAAACTGTTTTTT	14	TRBV20-1	TRBJ1-4	-	-
CASSLRQGARETQYF	TGTGCCAGCAGCCTAAGACAGGGGGCAAGGGAGACCCAGTACTTC	15	TRBV11-2	TRBJ2-5	few	TRBD1
CASSVDGGFAEAFF	TGTGCCAGCAGCGTAGATGGGGGCTTCGCTGAAGCTTTCTTT	14	TRBV9	TRBJ1-1	-	-
CASSQGQVQSAQYF	TGTGCCAGCAGCCAAGGACAGGTCCAGTCGGCCCAGTACTTC	14	TRBV7-2	TRBJ2-5	few	TRBD1
CASSFIQGASENTEAFF	TGTGCCAGCAGTTTCATCCAGGGGGCCTCCGAAAACACTGAAGCTTTCTTT	17	TRBV6-2/TRBV6-3	TRBJ1-1	-	TRBD1
CASSLTGSGTIYF	TGTGCCAGCAGCCTGACAGGCAGCGGCACCATATATTTT	13	TRBV9	TRBJ1-3	few	-
CASSPTGVVAFF	TGTGCCAGCAGCCCCACCGGGGTTGTAGCTTTCTTT	12	TRBV7-6	TRBJ1-1	-	-
CASSQGLAESSYNEQFF	TGTGCCAGCAGTCAGGGACTAGCGGAAAGCTCCTACAATGAGCAGTTCTTC	17	TRBV6-2/TRBV6-3	TRBJ2-1	-	TRBD2
CASSLAGSYGYTF	TGCGCCAGCAGCTTGGCCGGATCCTATGGCTACACCTTC	13	TRBV5-1	TRBJ1-2	many	-
CASSLPVSYEQYF	TGTGCCAGCAGCTTACCTGTCTCCTACGAGCAGTACTTC	13	TRBV7-8	TRBJ2-7	few	-
CASSPASSNQPQHF	TGTGCCAGCAGCCCAGCGAGTAGCAATCAGCCCCAGCATTTT	14	TRBV7-9	TRBJ1-5	-	-
CASSLGPGQGGNIQYF	TGTGCCAGCAGCTTGGGACCCGGACAGGGAGGGAACATTCAGTACTTC	16	TRBV7-2	TRBJ2-4	many	-
CASTSTGQLNTEAFF	TGTGCCAGCACTTCAACTGGGCAGCTGAACACTGAAGCTTTCTTT	15	TRBV7-9	TRBJ1-1	-	-
CASSLGLVNTGELFF	TGTGCCAGCAGCTTAGGCTTGGTGAACACCGGGGAGCTGTTTTTT	15	TRBV7-3	TRBJ2-2	few	-
CASSQRDGEQYF	TGTGCCAGCAGCCAGCGGGATGGCGAGCAGTACTTC	12	TRBV3-1	TRBJ2-7	-	-
CASSVSGGEGGEQFF	TGTGCCAGCAGCGTATCAGGGGGCGAAGGGGGTGAGCAGTTCTTC	15	TRBV9	TRBJ2-1	few	TRBD1
CASSFSGQGETQYF	TGTGCCAGCAGTTTTTCGGGACAGGGAGAGACCCAGTACTTC	14	TRBV6-5	TRBJ2-5	few	TRBD1
CASSHGTGSRYEQYF	TGTGCCAGCAGCCACGGGACAGGGAGCCGCTACGAGCAGTACTTC	15	TRBV4-2	TRBJ2-7	few	TRBD1
CASSLSSLYNEQFF	TGCGCCAGCAGCTTGTCGAGTCTCTACAATGAGCAGTTCTTC	14	TRBV5-1	TRBJ2-1	few	-
CASISDNSNQPQHF	TGTGCCAGCATTTCAGATAATAGCAATCAGCCCCAGCATTTT	14	TRBV6-6	TRBJ1-5	-	-
CASSLDGFSGANVLTF	TGTGCCAGCAGTTTGGACGGATTCTCTGGGGCCAACGTCCTGACTTTC	16	TRBV12-3/TRBV12-4	TRBJ2-6	-	-
CASSRSRQETQYF	TGTGCCAGCTCAAGGTCCAGGCAAGAGACCCAGTACTTC	13	TRBV18	TRBJ2-5	-	-
CASINSDSPYGYTF	TGTGCCAGCATCAACTCGGACAGCCCCTATGGCTACACCTTC	14	TRBV7-2	TRBJ1-2	few	-
CASSKGPDCQNYGYTF	TGTGCCAGCAGCAAGGGGCCAGACTGTCAGAACTATGGCTACACCTTC	16	TRBV21-1	TRBJ1-2	-	-
CASSLGGKVTDTQYF	TGCGCCAGCAGCTTGGGGGGGAAAGTCACAGATACGCAGTATTTT	15	TRBV5-1	TRBJ2-3	few	-
CSARPTTVSTDTQYF	TGCAGTGCTAGACCAACGACAGTTAGCACAGATACGCAGTATTTT	15	TRBV20-1	TRBJ2-3	-	-
CSAGRGTNEQYF	TGCAGTGCCGGCAGGGGGACCAACGAGCAGTACTTC	12	TRBV20-1	TRBJ2-7	many	TRBD1
CASSGSEGRGAVQETQYF	TGCGCCAGCAGCGGGTCGGAGGGGCGGGGGGCCGTCCAAGAGACCCAGTACTTC	18	TRBV5-1	TRBJ2-5	-	TRBD2
CASSSGGIEQFF	TGTGCCAGTTCGTCCGGGGGAATTGAGCAGTTCTTC	12	TRBV7-3	TRBJ2-1	-	-
CASSQENDGSQETQYF	TGCGCCAGCAGCCAAGAAAATGACGGGTCCCAAGAGACCCAGTACTTC	16	TRBV4-3	TRBJ2-5	-	-
CASSPFGNTEAFF	TGTGCCAGCAGTCCTTTTGGGAACACTGAAGCTTTCTTT	13	TRBV25-1	TRBJ1-1	few	-
CAVSASSDTEAFF	TGTGCCGTCTCAGCCTCTAGCGACACTGAAGCTTTCTTT	13	TRBV5-4	TRBJ1-1	-	-
CAFRGNGYTF	TGTGCCTTCAGGGGGAATGGCTACACCTTC	10	TRBV30	TRBJ1-2	few	TRBD1
CASSLFSSTEAFF	TGTGCCAGCAGCTTATTCAGTAGCACTGAAGCTTTCTTT	13	TRBV7-9	TRBJ1-1	few	-
CSAIINTGELFF	TGCAGCGCCATCATAAACACCGGGGAGCTGTTTTTT	12	TRBV29-1	TRBJ2-2	-	-
CASSRTSGAKDTQYF	TGCGCCAGCAGCCGGACTAGCGGGGCGAAAGATACGCAGTATTTT	15	TRBV5-1	TRBJ2-3	few	TRBD2
CSARDGRLGEKLFF	TGCAGTGCTAGAGATGGACGGCTGGGTGAAAAACTGTTTTTT	14	TRBV20-1	TRBJ1-4	-	-
CASSDRGHTGELFF	TGTGCCAGCAGTGACAGGGGGCACACCGGGGAGCTGTTTTTT	14	TRBV25-1	TRBJ2-2	many	TRBD1
CASSLPDRGFRDGYTF	TGTGCCAGCAGTTTACCGGACAGGGGATTCAGGGATGGCTACACCTTC	16	TRBV12-3/TRBV12-4	TRBJ1-2	-	TRBD1
CASSQEGSGTYGYTF	TGTGCCAGCAGCCAAGAGGGTTCCGGGACATATGGCTACACCTTC	15	TRBV4-2	TRBJ1-2	-	-
CASSSGTTGELFF	TGTGCCAGCAGTTCCGGGACGACCGGGGAGCTGTTTTTT	13	TRBV7-9	TRBJ2-2	-	-
CASRRSGDSIRGYTF	TGTGCCAGCAGACGATCCGGGGACAGCATACGGGGCTACACCTTC	15	TRBV7-2	TRBJ1-2	few	TRBD1
CSAPDPASGNTIYF	TGCAGTGCGCCCGACCCAGCCTCTGGAAACACCATATATTTT	14	TRBV20-1	TRBJ1-3	-	-
CSVSGGHNEQFF	TGCAGCGTTAGCGGGGGGCACAATGAGCAGTTCTTC	12	TRBV20-1	TRBJ2-1	many	TRBD2
CASGSTGGTEAFF	TGTGCTAGTGGTTCGACAGGGGGCACTGAAGCTTTCTTT	13	TRBV12-5	TRBJ1-1	few	TRBD1
CAIRGLARGSTDTQYF	TGTGCCATCAGGGGACTAGCGAGGGGGTCCACAGATACGCAGTATTTT	16	TRBV10-3	TRBJ2-3	few	TRBD2